The clone carrying this T cell receptor (beta chain) was seen a handful of times. These data belong to a study of identical twins. Via MiXCR, TCRdb re-called the 5' RACE reads, giving one row per CDR3 protein. The sample contains some 300,000 distinct CDR3 sequences, about 12% of which appear only once. These same data were also listed under a study on yellow fever vaccine responses in identical twins.

Sequencing used CD8+ T cells sorted from blood. The sequence derives from a woman younger than 35 in good health.

The CDR3 DNA is TGTGCCAGCAGTTTGTACCCGGGACAGGCCGACAATGAGCAGTTCTTC. Translating gives CASSLYPGQADNEQFF. The chain uses TRBV12-3 or TRBV12-4 and TRBJ2-1; the match to TRBD1 covers 8 bases. V shed 3 bases, J shed 5 bases, and the junction held 9 bases outside the gene matches. The CDR3 sequence is 16 residues long.